This T cell receptor beta chain is drawn from a study of response to subunit inactivated influenza vaccine. One entry per CDR3 protein, called by TCRdb with MiXCR from the RT-PCR reads. Of some 850,000 distinct CDR3 sequences in the sample, under 20% were seen once. Study-level results: Each seasonal influenza vaccination recruits few new T cells, the authors suggested.

This clonotype was observed at least ten times. As yet, its antigen is unknown. CDR3 size: 16 residues. Germline V gives CDR1 SGHTA, CDR2 FQGNSA. The junction had 9 bases not matched to a gene; V was cut back by 1 base and J by 5 bases. The V gene is TRBV7-2, the J gene TRBJ2-5; 8 nucleotides align to TRBD2. The sequence derives from a man aged 50 or older who received an inactivated influenza vaccine. Material: PBMCs from blood, obtained 5 days after vaccination. CDR3 sequence: CASSLVLGRAGETQYF. The DNA for the CDR3 is TGTGCCAGCAGCTTAGTACTCGGGAGGGCCGGGGAGACCCAGTACTTC.